This T cell receptor beta chain was sequenced for a study of cytomegalovirus exposure and HLA in healthy donors. Whole-study findings and limits: Some TCR beta chains (roughly 150 of them) were listed as cytomegalovirus-associated. Sequencing depth roughly uniform across donors was assumed in presence/absence analyses.

J gave up 0 bases and V 5 bases, and 4 bases lay outside the gene matches. The CDR3 spans 14 residues. Germline CDR1 and CDR2: SGHNT and YYREEE (reference sequence). The study ran its PCR with 60 Vbeta and 13 Jbeta primers. The protocol was immunoSEQ multiplex PCR, while the TCRdb copy is restricted to in-frame clones and leaves out a portion. Of approximately 160,000 clones listed, around 79% are singletons. As for this clone: Antigen specificity is unknown.

Sequences were obtained from PBMCs. The clonotype was recovered from a male donor in good health and CMV-seronegative. This sequence joins TRBV5-4 and TRBJ2-7; TRBD1 matches at 8 bases. Here the CDR3 reads CASRRTGSSYEQYF. DNA of the CDR3: TGTGCCAGCAGACGGACAGGGAGCTCCTACGAGCAGTACTTC.